One and the same sample provided the 26 T cell receptor beta chains below, sequenced in a study of T-cell reconstitution after alpha-beta-depleted transplantation in children. Unique molecular identifiers were built into the TCRbeta library. In TCRdb, the PCR reads were re-called with MiXCR into one record per CDR3 protein. The sample has fewer than 25,000 distinct CDR3 sequences, roughly a tenth seen once. The sequencing used PBMCs from the stem cell graft donor, collected from the stem cell graft. These receptors were collected from a human donor who donated a stem cell graft to a child with chronic granulomatous disease.

In its sample, this clonotype was seen many times. J is TRBJ1-4 and V is TRBV2; TRBD1 matches at 7 bases. The CDR3 runs to 16 residues. Germline CDR1 and CDR2: SNHLY and FYNNEI. V was pared by 6 bases and J by 12 bases, with 19 bases of the junction left unmatched. The CDR3 region has the DNA TGTGCCAGCAGGACCGGGACAGAAACAATCGGTGGGGAACTGTTTTTT. Its protein is CASRTGTETIGGELFF.

This clonotype was seen at least ten times. The chain has TRBV10-3 and TRBJ2-4; 9 bases align to TRBD2. Germline V gives CDR1 ENHRY, CDR2 SYGVKD. With 3 bases clipped from V and 0 bases from J, the junction kept 18 bases outside the gene matches. This CDR3 spans 21 amino acids. CDR3 sequence reads: CAISDRFPGLAGTEAKNIQYF. DNA of the CDR3: TGTGCCATCAGTGACCGATTCCCGGGGCTAGCGGGAACCGAAGCCAAAAACATTCAGTACTTC.

This clonotype was detected ten times or more. The V gene is TRBV5-5, the J gene TRBJ1-1; D is perhaps TRBD1 (6 bases). The CDR3 is made up of 14 amino acids. V was clipped by 5 bases and J by 1 base, with 12 bases between them. CDR1 is SGHKS and CDR2 is YYEKEE in the germline V gene (reference sequence). The CDR3 sequence is CASSQQGGNTEAFF. The CDR3, as DNA: TGTGCCAGCAGTCAACAGGGAGGGAACACTGAAGCTTTCTTT. Using reference TRBV5-5 and TRBJ1-1 for the parts outside the CDR3, the full variable domain is DAGVTQSPTHLIKTRGQQVTLRCSPISGHKSVSWYQQVLGQGPQFIFQYYEKEERGRGNFPDRFSARQFPNYSSELNVNALLLGDSALYLCASSQQGGNTEAFFGQGTRLTVV.

This clonotype was picked up a small number of times. V gene TRBV19 combines with J gene TRBJ1-3, with D maybe TRBD1 (6 bases). The ends were cut back, 7 bases at V and 4 bases at J, with 17 bases in the middle. CDR3 length: 15 residues. Germline values: CDR1 LNHDA, CDR2 SQIVND (reference sequence). In nucleotides, the CDR3 is TGTGCCAGTATTGTACAAGGGGGATCCGGAAACACCATATATTTT. Protein product: CASIVQGGSGNTIYF.

Details on this clonotype: The junction and the germline gene differ at one end; a read error may be behind it. This chain connects TRBV5-6 to TRBJ1-1, with unresolved D. This CDR3 region has 12 residues. The V gene's germline CDR1 is SGHDT and CDR2 YYEEEE. This CDR3 reads CASRIPTGEAFF. CDR3 nucleotides: TGTGCCAGCCGCATACCGACGGGAGAAGCTTTCTTC. The full variable domain, its missing parts supplied by reference TRBV5-6 and TRBJ1-1, is DAGVTQSPTHLIKTRGQQVTLRCSPKSGHDTVSWYQQALGQGPQFIFQYYEEEERQRGNFPDRFSGHQFPNYSSELNVNALLLGDSALYLCASRIPTGEAFFGQGTRLTVV.

This clonotype has a count of ten or more. The gene calls are TRBV9 and TRBJ2-3; D not certain. The V gene lost 1 base and the J gene lost 1 base, with 7 bases spanning the gap. This CDR3 spans 14 amino acids. The germline V gene has CDR1 SGDLS and CDR2 YYNGEE. The CDR3 reads CASSVPSGTDTQYF. The DNA of the CDR3 is TGTGCCAGCAGCGTACCTTCCGGCACAGATACGCAGTATTTT.

This clonotype has a count of ten or more. V is TRBV5-1 and J is TRBJ2-7; D ambiguous. Trimming took 5 bases from V and 4 from J, leaving 25 bases between them. The CDR3 loop spans 17 amino acids. In germline, CDR1 is SGHRS, CDR2 YFSETQ. CDR3 coding DNA: TGCGCCAGCAGACCTGGAGCTAACCAAATTGAAGCTTACGAGCAGTACTTC. Encoded protein: CASRPGANQIEAYEQYF.

The table lists this clonotype with many counts. V is TRBV5-1 and J is TRBJ1-5; D gene ambiguous. The CDR3 sequence is 14 residues long. Between the trimmed V and J ends, which lost 4 bases and 4 bases, there was a span of 12 bases. The germline gives CDR1 SGHRS, CDR2 YFSETQ. The CDR3 DNA is TGCGCCAGCAGCCCGGGAGGAGGGAATCAGCCCCAGCATTTT. This translates into CASSPGGGNQPQHF.

The chain links TRBV7-9 to TRBJ1-4; the match to TRBD1 covers 11 bases. With 6 bases clipped from V and 0 bases from J, the junction kept 15 bases outside the gene matches. Germline CDR1 and CDR2: SEHNR and FQNEAQ (reference sequence). The CDR3 has 20 amino acids. CDR3: CASSRPRTGGDPATNEKLFF. As DNA, the CDR3 is TGTGCCAGCAGTCGTCCCCGGACAGGGGGCGACCCCGCAACTAATGAAAAACTGTTTTTT.

This clonotype showed up many times. At one end, the junction sequence differs from germline, possibly due to a read error. The CDR3 DNA reads as TGTGCCACCTCACCTGGCAGGTTTTTCTACGAGCAGTACTTC. Translated, it gives CATSPGRFFYEQYF. The chain uses TRBV18 and TRBJ2-7; D unclear. Germline V gene sequence: CDR1 KGHSH, CDR2 LQKENI. The CDR3 consists of 14 residues.

This clonotype was counted many times. The chain recombines TRBV12-3 or TRBV12-4 with TRBJ2-2, with D possibly being TRBD2 (5 bases). The CDR3 contains 17 residues. Trimming left V 2 bases short and J 1 base short, with 14 bases between. The CDR3 DNA follows: TGTGCCAGCAGTTTAACCCTGGGCGGACTGAACACCGGGGAGCTGTTTTTT. The encoded protein is CASSLTLGGLNTGELFF.

This clonotype occurred many times. The J gene is TRBJ2-5, the V gene TRBV7-9, with 8 bases fitting TRBD1. The trim removed 6 bases at V and 5 bases at J, leaving 8 bases unmatched. CDR1 is SEHNR, CDR2 FQNEAQ, per germline (reference sequence). The CDR3 loop spans 14 amino acids. Here the CDR3 reads CASSTSTGGETQYF. DNA for the CDR3: TGTGCCAGCAGTACCTCAACAGGGGGGGAGACCCAGTACTTC.

This clonotype was counted at least ten times. CDR3 sequence (DNA): TGTGCCAGCAGCCTAAACGGCCTAGCGTACTCCTACAATGAGCAGTTCTTC. Protein sequence: CASSLNGLAYSYNEQFF. The V and J genes are TRBV27 and TRBJ2-1, with a weak D call TRBD2 (6 bases). The CDR3 extends over 17 amino acids. V was shortened by 6 bases and J by 0 bases, with 18 bases between the two germline ends. Germline CDR1 and CDR2: MNHEY and SMNVEV (reference sequence).

This clonotype was recorded at least ten times. The CDR3 nucleotides read TGCAGTGCTAGGGACGACCTACGTAATGAAAAACTGTTTTTT. Translated, it gives CSARDDLRNEKLFF. The chain links TRBV20-1 to TRBJ1-4; D unresolved. Germline V gene data show CDR1 as DFQATT and CDR2 as SNEGSKA (reference sequence). The CDR3 is made up of 14 amino acids. V lost 3 bases, J lost 4 bases, and 12 bases lay in between.

This clonotype was observed at least ten times. V and J are TRBV29-1 and TRBJ2-5, with D possibly called TRBD1 or TRBD2 (5 bases each). The CDR3 sequence is 13 residues long. Germline V gives CDR1 SQVTM, CDR2 ANQGSEA. V was shortened by 7 bases and J by 2 bases, with 14 bases between the two germline ends. CDR3 nucleotides: TGCAGCGCTCCGTGGGGGTTACAAGAGACCCAGTACTTC. Amino acid sequence: CSAPWGLQETQYF.

Relative to its sample, this clonotype is medium-sized. The chain combines TRBV29-1 with TRBJ2-1; 7 positions agree with TRBD1. From germline, CDR1 is SQVTM and CDR2 ANQGSEA. Unmatched junction bases numbered 10, after V lost 2 bases and J lost 6 bases. The length of the CDR3 is 15 residues. The CDR3, as DNA: TGCAGCGTTGAATCTTTAGGGGGCCACTCCAATGAGCAGTTCTTC. This translates into CSVESLGGHSNEQFF.

There are many counts of this clonotype. The chain combines TRBV5-1 with TRBJ1-6; D possibly corresponds to TRBD1 (6 bases). Germline V gene data show CDR1 as SGHRS and CDR2 as YFSETQ. The CDR3 runs to 15 residues. V lost 5 bases and J 7 bases, leaving 16 bases between the germline ends. The CDR3 here is CASRPAGVPNSPLHF. CDR3 DNA sequence: TGCGCCAGCAGGCCCGCAGGGGTCCCAAATTCACCCCTCCACTTT.

This clonotype came up a few times. The junction does not match germline at one end; this may be a read error. The chain has TRBV20-1 and TRBJ1-2, with a tentative D call TRBD1 (6 bases). Per the germline V gene, CDR1 is DFQATT and CDR2 is SNEGSKA (reference sequence). This CDR3 is 16 amino acids long. CDR3 sequence (DNA): TGCTGTGCTAGAGGGGTCCTACCCTGGGGGCGATATGGCTACACCTTC. This gives the protein CCARGVLPWGRYGYTF.

This clonotype was found many times. CDR3 sequence (DNA): TGCAGCGTTGAACGGCCTGGCTCCTACAATGAGCAGTTCTTC. Protein sequence: CSVERPGSYNEQFF. This sequence joins TRBV29-1 and TRBJ2-1, with no clear D. Germline CDR1 and CDR2: SQVTM and ANQGSEA. Trimming shortened V by 2 bases and J by 0 bases, and 8 bases separated the two germline ends. The CDR3 runs 14 residues.

The table lists this clonotype with a few counts. This chain links TRBV15 with TRBJ1-5; D gene ambiguous. Germline V gene data show CDR1 as LNHNV and CDR2 as YYDKDF (reference sequence). This CDR3 is 14 amino acids long. Trimming took off 8 bases at V and 0 bases at J, with 11 bases between the two ends. Written as DNA, the CDR3 is TGTGCCACCTCCCGGATCCTTAGCAATCAGCCCCAGCATTTT. Its translation is CATSRILSNQPQHF.

In this sample, this clonotype turned up many times. The V gene is TRBV15, the J gene TRBJ1-4; TRBD1 aligns across 10 bases. Germline V CDR1 and CDR2: LNHNV, YYDKDF (reference sequence). The junction had 3 bases not matched to a gene; V was cut back by 5 bases and J by 6 bases. There are 14 residues in the CDR3. DNA for the CDR3: TGTGCCACCAGCGTAGGACAGGGGGATGAAAAACTGTTTTTT. Its protein product is CATSVGQGDEKLFF.

The sample holds many counts of this clonotype. This chain connects TRBV5-1 to TRBJ1-1; TRBD1 aligns across 9 bases. J was trimmed by 3 bases and V by 3 bases; bases with no gene match: 3. Looked up from germline, CDR1 is SGHRS and CDR2 is YFSETQ. CDR3 length: 14 residues. CDR3 nucleotide sequence: TGCGCCAGCAGCTCGGGACAGGGCTACACTGAAGCTTTCTTT. It specifies CASSSGQGYTEAFF.

This clonotype was counted at least ten times. The genes are TRBV27 and TRBJ2-5; 14 positions match TRBD2. V was pared by 3 bases and J by 4 bases, with 13 bases of the junction left unmatched. The germline V gene encodes CDR1 MNHEY and CDR2 SMNVEV (reference sequence). The CDR3 contains 19 residues. CDR3 residues: CASSFSTRLAGGTGETQYF. The CDR3 nucleotides are TGTGCCAGCAGTTTTTCCACCCGACTAGCGGGGGGGACAGGAGAGACCCAGTACTTC.

This clonotype is deemed medium-sized. The V call is TRBV29-1, the J call TRBJ1-4; TRBD1 is a possible D gene (5 bases). CDR1 is SQVTM and CDR2 is ANQGSEA in the germline V gene. The CDR3 consists of 14 residues. V was trimmed by 7 bases and J by 2 bases, leaving 14 bases between them. The CDR3 region has the DNA TGCAGCGCCTCTCGGGACCAGACTAATGAAAAACTGTTTTTT. This sequence encodes CSASRDQTNEKLFF.

This clonotype came up many times. The chain joins TRBV15 to TRBJ2-7, with D perhaps matching TRBD2 (6 bases). V lost 4 bases and J 2 bases, leaving 12 bases between the germline ends. The CDR3 spans 14 residues. Per the germline V gene, CDR1 is LNHNV and CDR2 is YYDKDF (reference sequence). CDR3 in amino acids: CATSTPGDAYEQYF. DNA for the CDR3: TGTGCCACCAGCACCCCGGGAGACGCCTACGAGCAGTACTTC.

This clonotype was observed many times. This chain links TRBV15 with TRBJ2-3; 8 bases align to TRBD2. The CDR3 totals 13 residues. Germline V gene lookup returns CDR1 LNHNV and CDR2 YYDKDF (reference sequence). With 3 bases clipped from V and 4 bases from J, the junction kept 0 bases outside the gene matches. Here the CDR3 reads CATSSGGADTQYF. The CDR3 DNA sequence: TGTGCCACCAGCAGCGGGGGGGCAGATACGCAGTATTTT.